One TCR beta chain is described in this entry. Its matching antigen is unknown. Sequencing used immunoSEQ multiplex PCR; TCRdb keeps in-frame clones, though not all of them. The sample gives about 150,000 clones, 87% of which show up once; roughly 4.8% is in the top ten. This sample stems from a study of cytomegalovirus exposure and HLA in healthy donors. Study overall: Later analysis reported that the 120 or so validation repertoires shared the platform of the 600 to 750 first-cohort repertoires. Study results and caveats: Across donors, most TCRs were seen rarely, yet some public ones were widespread. For cytomegalovirus status, the classifier reportedly gave diagnoses with high specificity and sensitivity. Researchers catalogued about 150 TCR beta chains as cytomegalovirus-associated.

The V gene's germline CDR1 is LNHDA and CDR2 SQIVND (reference sequence). The CDR3 totals 14 residues. V lost 5 bases, J lost 3 bases, and 8 bases lay in between. J is TRBJ1-6 and V is TRBV19; D unresolved. The TCR was taken from a man between 18 and 35 years old in good health and CMV-seropositive. What was sequenced was PBMCs. DNA for the CDR3: TGTGCCAGTAGTCAGGAAAGCTATAATTCACCCCTCCACTTT. Its translation: CASSQESYNSPLHF. The whole variable domain, filled in from reference TRBV19 and TRBJ1-6, reads DGGITQSPKYLFRKEGQNVTLSCEQNLNHDAMYWYRQDPGQGLRLIYYSQIVNDFQKGDIAEGYSVSREKKESFPLTVTSAQKNPTAFYLCASSQESYNSPLHFGNGTRLTVT.